One sample yielded the 20 T cell receptor beta chains listed below, sequenced in a study of T-cell reconstitution after alpha-beta-depleted transplantation in children. The library targeted TCRbeta and was prepared with unique molecular identifiers. MiXCR, applied by TCRdb to the PCR reads, yields one record per CDR3 protein. The table records about 230,000 distinct CDR3 sequences, 11% of them present only once. The specimen comprised PBMCs, sampled before TCRalphabeta/CD19-depleted stem cell transplant. These receptors all stem from a child under three years old with acute myeloid leukemia, due to receive a stem cell transplant.

This clonotype was detected many times. The gene calls are TRBV6-1 and TRBJ2-3; D ambiguous. The CDR3 is 13 residues long. From germline, CDR1 is MNHNS and CDR2 SASEGT. Trimming stripped 3 bases from V and 6 bases from J, with 10 bases between. The CDR3 DNA is TGTGCCAGCAGTGACGGAACGACCGATACGCAGTATTTT. It codes for CASSDGTTDTQYF.

This clonotype has a count of ten or more. This chain connects TRBV12-3 or TRBV12-4 to TRBJ2-3; 8 bases fit TRBD2. The CDR3 extends over 13 amino acids. The junction had 5 bases not matched to a gene; V was cut back by 6 bases and J by 6 bases. The DNA for the CDR3 is TGTGCCAGCAGCCCGGGGGGGGTTGATACGCAGTATTTT. Residues: CASSPGGVDTQYF.

There are many counts of this clonotype. The chain uses TRBV15 and TRBJ2-1; 9 bases are a match to TRBD1. Trimming at V came to 3 bases and at J to 9 bases, leaving 9 bases not matched to a gene. The CDR3 has 15 residues. Germline CDR1 reads LNHNV; CDR2 reads YYDKDF (reference sequence). The CDR3 DNA reads as TGTGCCACCAGCAGGACCGGGACAGGGTTTGGTGAGCAGTTCTTC. Translation: CATSRTGTGFGEQFF.

This clonotype was seen ten or more times. The chain recombines TRBV9 with TRBJ1-4; TRBD1 is a possible D gene (5 bases). From germline, CDR1 is SGDLS and CDR2 YYNGEE. The V gene lost 0 bases and the J gene lost 8 bases, with 14 bases spanning the gap. The CDR3 extends over 15 amino acids. The CDR3 DNA reads as TGTGCCAGCAGCGTAGATGGAGGGGTGAGCGAAAAACTGTTTTTT. Encoded protein: CASSVDGGVSEKLFF.

This chain connects TRBV24-1 to TRBJ2-7; tentative D call: TRBD1 (6 bases). The CDR3 runs 14 residues. Between the trimmed V and J ends, which lost 5 bases and 0 bases, there was a span of 10 bases. The germline V gene has CDR1 KGHDR and CDR2 SFDVKD. For the CDR3, the DNA is TGTGCCACCAGTGCGGCGGACAGCTCCTACGAGCAGTACTTC. Its translation: CATSAADSSYEQYF.

The genes are TRBV5-1 and TRBJ2-3; TRBD1 aligns across 7 bases. The germline V gene encodes CDR1 SGHRS and CDR2 YFSETQ. CDR3 length: 15 amino acids. Trimming at V came to 7 bases and at J to 0 bases, leaving 8 bases not matched to a gene. CDR3 coding DNA: TGCGCCAGCTCTCGGAACAGGGGTAGCACAGATACGCAGTATTTT. It is translated as CASSRNRGSTDTQYF.

This clonotype was detected ten times or more. This chain links TRBV12-3 or TRBV12-4 with TRBJ2-4; D is uncertain. The CDR3 sequence is 12 residues long. The V gene lost 6 bases and the J gene lost 6 bases, with 9 bases spanning the gap. The CDR3 loop is CASSKTANIQYF. CDR3 DNA sequence: TGTGCCAGCAGCAAGACCGCAAACATTCAGTACTTC.

Only a few counts were recorded for this clonotype. A much bigger clone sits one base away, suggesting this may be a read error. This chain uses TRBV7-2 with TRBJ1-1; tentatively, D is TRBD1 (6 bases). The ends were cut back, 7 bases at V and 1 base at J, with 10 bases in the middle. Germline CDR1 is SGHTA and CDR2 is FQGNSA. The CDR3 consists of 13 residues. CDR3 in DNA: TGTGCCAGCACCCAACAGGGGAACACTGAAGCTTTCTTT. As protein: CASTQQGNTEAFF.

In this sample, this clonotype turned up many times. The genes are TRBV5-1 and TRBJ2-1; 7 positions agree with TRBD1. The CDR3 sequence is 16 residues long. CDR1 SGHRS and CDR2 YFSETQ come from the germline V gene. J gave up 1 base and V 4 bases, and 8 bases lay outside the gene matches. CDR3 coding DNA: TGCGCCAGCAGCCGAGATGGGACAGAGTCCTACAATGAGCAGTTCTTC. Its translation is CASSRDGTESYNEQFF.

This clonotype was recorded many times. The gene calls are TRBV15 and TRBJ1-2; D is perhaps TRBD1 (6 bases). The length of the CDR3 is 13 residues. Trimming removed 6 bases from V and 6 bases from J, with 14 bases in between. CDR1 LNHNV and CDR2 YYDKDF come from the germline V gene (reference sequence). The CDR3 loop reads CATRTLTGDGYTF. Here the CDR3 DNA reads TGTGCCACCAGGACCTTGACAGGAGATGGCTACACCTTC.

This clonotype has a count of ten or more. The chain has TRBV7-3 and TRBJ2-3; TRBD2 matches at 7 bases. This CDR3 has 14 amino acids. V shed 5 bases and J 4 bases; nucleotides not matched to a gene: 6. Germline CDR1 SGHTA, CDR2 FQGTGA. The CDR3 here is CASSVGAGPDTQYF. The CDR3 coding sequence is TGTGCCAGCAGCGTAGGAGCGGGGCCAGATACGCAGTATTTT.

This clonotype was seen many times. J is TRBJ1-6 and V is TRBV29-1; TRBD1 might be the D (5 bases). The CDR3 consists of 14 residues. In germline, CDR1 is SQVTM, CDR2 ANQGSEA. Trimming removed 4 bases from V and 4 bases from J, with 11 bases in between. CDR3 in amino acids: CSVAAAGYNSPLHF. The CDR3 DNA is TGCAGCGTTGCGGCGGCAGGGTATAATTCACCCCTCCACTTT.

J is TRBJ2-3 and V is TRBV9; D possibly corresponds to TRBD1 (6 bases). Trimming took 4 bases from V and 0 from J, leaving 15 bases between them. CDR1 is SGDLS, CDR2 YYNGEE, per germline. The CDR3 runs 16 residues. CDR3 region: CASSPRMQGSTDTQYF. The DNA for the CDR3 is TGTGCCAGCAGCCCAAGGATGCAGGGGAGCACAGATACGCAGTATTTT.

This clonotype occurred many times. The J gene is TRBJ2-7, the V gene TRBV12-3 or TRBV12-4; maybe TRBD2 (5 bases). The CDR3 extends over 14 amino acids. Trimming removed 7 bases at V and 3 bases at J, with 16 bases between. The CDR3 sequence: CASMKTRGNYEQYF. The DNA of the CDR3 is TGTGCCAGCATGAAAACTAGAGGGAACTACGAGCAGTACTTC.

Here the CDR3 reads CSARGPSSGRAGEQYF. DNA for the CDR3: TGCAGTGCTAGAGGCCCCTCTAGCGGGAGGGCCGGGGAGCAGTACTTC. The chain carries TRBV20-1 and TRBJ2-7, with 12 bases that match TRBD2. The CDR3 runs 16 residues. The junction had 11 bases not matched to a gene; V was cut back by 1 base and J by 7 bases. CDR1 and CDR2 (germline): DFQATT, SNEGSKA (reference sequence).

This clonotype was counted at least ten times. This sequence joins TRBV11-1 and TRBJ2-6, with TRBD2 matching 7 bases. Germline CDR1 and CDR2: SGHAT and FQDESV (reference sequence). This CDR3 is 18 amino acids long. V shed 4 bases, J shed 0 bases, and the junction held 9 bases outside the gene matches. DNA for the CDR3: TGTGCCAGCAGCTCCTCTGGCAGGGACTACTCTGGGGCCAACGTCCTGACTTTC. Translating it yields CASSSSGRDYSGANVLTF. The whole variable domain, remainder taken from reference TRBV11-1 and TRBJ2-6, is EAEVAQSPRYKITEKSQAVAFWCDPISGHATLYWYRQILGQGPELLVQFQDESVVDDSQLPKDRFSAERLKGVDSTLKIQPAELGDSAMYLCASSSSGRDYSGANVLTFGAGSRLTVL.

This clonotype was seen at least ten times. The V gene is TRBV7-7, the J gene TRBJ2-5, with D maybe TRBD2 (6 bases). Germline assignment: CDR1 SSHAT and CDR2 FNYEAQ (reference sequence). Between the trimmed V and J ends, which lost 0 bases and 6 bases, there was a span of 11 bases. The CDR3 runs 14 residues. The CDR3 coding sequence is TGTGCCAGCAGCTTAGCGGAGGGGAGGAAGACCCAGTACTTC. It specifies CASSLAEGRKTQYF.

This clonotype was seen at least ten times. The CDR3 is CAILATSGVRTQYF. The CDR3 DNA follows: TGTGCCATCTTAGCGACTAGCGGGGTCCGGACCCAGTACTTC. The chain couples TRBV10-3 to TRBJ2-5; 11 positions match TRBD2. Trimming took 8 bases from V and 7 from J; bases not matched to a gene: 9. Per germline, CDR1 ENHRY and CDR2 SYGVKD. This CDR3 comprises 14 residues.

To note about this clonotype: This may arise from a read error, as a much more abundant clone is one base away. V gene TRBV5-1 combines with J gene TRBJ2-7; D possibly corresponds to TRBD2 (6 bases). This CDR3 has 13 amino acids. Per the germline V gene, CDR1 is SGHRS and CDR2 is YFSETQ. CDR3 sequence reads: CARSSGGTYEQYF. DNA of the CDR3: TGCGCCCGCAGCTCAGGAGGGACCTACGAGCAGTACTTC. The full variable domain, its missing parts supplied by reference TRBV5-1 and TRBJ2-7, is KAGVTQTPRYLIKTRGQQVTLSCSPISGHRSVSWYQQTPGQGLQFLFEYFSETQRNKGNFPGRFSGRQFSNSRSEMNVSTLELGDSALYLCARSSGGTYEQYFGPGTRLTVT.

In regard to this clonotype: A much larger clone differs from this one at a single base, so this may be a read error. V is TRBV2 and J is TRBJ2-1; D possibly corresponds to TRBD2 (5 bases). Germline CDR1 is SNHLY and CDR2 is FYNNEI. The CDR3 covers 14 residues. CDR3 sequence: CASSGEGPIGSQLF. In nucleotides, the CDR3 is TGTGCCAGCAGTGGTGAGGGCCCAATAGGATCCCAGTTGTTC.